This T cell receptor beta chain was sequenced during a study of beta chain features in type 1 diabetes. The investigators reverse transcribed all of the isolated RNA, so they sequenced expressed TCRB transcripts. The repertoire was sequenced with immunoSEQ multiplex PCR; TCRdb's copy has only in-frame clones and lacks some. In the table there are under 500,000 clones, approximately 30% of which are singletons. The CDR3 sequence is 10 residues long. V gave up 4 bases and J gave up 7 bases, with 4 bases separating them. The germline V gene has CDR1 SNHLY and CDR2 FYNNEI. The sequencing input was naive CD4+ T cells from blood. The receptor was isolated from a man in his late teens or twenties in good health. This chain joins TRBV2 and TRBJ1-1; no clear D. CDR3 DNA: TGTGCCAGCAGTGTTAGTGAAGCTTTCTTT. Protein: CASSVSEAFF.